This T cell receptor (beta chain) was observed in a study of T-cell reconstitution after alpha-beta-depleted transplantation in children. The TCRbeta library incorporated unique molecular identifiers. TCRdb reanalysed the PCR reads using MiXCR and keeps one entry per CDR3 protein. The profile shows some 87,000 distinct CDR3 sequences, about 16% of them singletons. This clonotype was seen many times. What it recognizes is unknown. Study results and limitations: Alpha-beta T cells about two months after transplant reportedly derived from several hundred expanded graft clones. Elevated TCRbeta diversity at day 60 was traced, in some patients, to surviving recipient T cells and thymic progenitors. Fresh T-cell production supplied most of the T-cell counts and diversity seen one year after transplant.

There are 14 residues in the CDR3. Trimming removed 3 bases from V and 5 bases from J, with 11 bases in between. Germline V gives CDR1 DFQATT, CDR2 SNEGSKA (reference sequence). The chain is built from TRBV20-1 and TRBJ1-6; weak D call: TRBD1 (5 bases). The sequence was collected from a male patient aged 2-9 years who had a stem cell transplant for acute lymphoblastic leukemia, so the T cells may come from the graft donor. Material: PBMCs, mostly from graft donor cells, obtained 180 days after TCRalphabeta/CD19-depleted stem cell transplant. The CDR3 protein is CSARRGRDNSPLHF. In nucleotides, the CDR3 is TGCAGTGCTAGGAGGGGCAGGGATAATTCACCCCTCCACTTT.